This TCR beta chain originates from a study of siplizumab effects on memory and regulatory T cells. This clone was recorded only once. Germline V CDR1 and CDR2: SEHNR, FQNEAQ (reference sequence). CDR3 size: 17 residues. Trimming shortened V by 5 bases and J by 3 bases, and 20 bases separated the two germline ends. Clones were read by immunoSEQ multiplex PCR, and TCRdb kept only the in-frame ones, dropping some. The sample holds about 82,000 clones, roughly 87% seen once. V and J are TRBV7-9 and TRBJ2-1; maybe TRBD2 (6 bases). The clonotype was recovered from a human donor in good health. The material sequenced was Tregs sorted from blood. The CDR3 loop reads CASSAQETLAFYNEQFF. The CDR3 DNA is TGTGCCAGCAGCGCACAAGAGACCCTAGCGTTCTACAATGAGCAGTTCTTC.